These 3 T cell receptor beta chains were all obtained from the same sample, sequenced in a study of patients and donors after allogeneic stem cell transplantation. Each CDR3 protein gets one entry after TCRdb re-called the RT-PCR reads with MiXCR. This table holds about 25,000 distinct CDR3 sequences, roughly 7.3% found once. Sequenced input: blood, either unsorted or a sorted T cell fraction (not recorded which). The receptors stem from a human donor who was either an allogeneic HSCT recipient or a stem cell or donor lymphocyte infusion donor (not recorded which). It is not recorded whose cells these are; they may come from a transplant donor.

This clonotype was recorded once. The chain couples TRBV18 to TRBJ2-6; 10 nucleotides line up with TRBD1. Looked up from germline, CDR1 is KGHSH and CDR2 is LQKENI. The ends lost 6 bases at V and 0 bases at J; junction bases unmatched: 11. The CDR3 has 19 amino acids. CDR3: CASSLVGTGVISGANVLTF. The CDR3 coding sequence is TGTGCCAGCTCGCTAGTCGGGACAGGGGTCATCTCTGGGGCCAACGTCCTGACTTTC.

This chain joins TRBV15 and TRBJ1-5; 9 nucleotides agree with TRBD1. This CDR3 spans 16 amino acids. V lost 4 bases and J lost 5; bases outside the gene matches: 9. The germline gives CDR1 LNHNV, CDR2 YYDKDF (reference sequence). The DNA of the CDR3 is TGTGCCACCAGCATCCCGGGACAGGGTTTCGATCAGCCCCAGCATTTT. Protein product: CATSIPGQGFDQPQHF.

This clonotype has only a few counts. V usage is TRBV7-9 and J usage is TRBJ2-7; D possibly corresponds to TRBD2 (6 bases). The germline V and J ends were trimmed by 1 base and 5 bases, with 21 bases remaining between them. CDR3 length: 17 amino acids. Germline CDR1 and CDR2: SEHNR and FQNEAQ (reference sequence). CDR3 DNA sequence: TGTGCCAGCAGCTTAGGGGTTTCCCCGGGGGACGGGGACGAGCAGTACTTC. This translates into CASSLGVSPGDGDEQYF.